This T cell receptor beta chain was found in a study of radiotherapy plus CTLA-4 blockade in lung cancer. Study in general: 15% to 20% of patients responded objectively, and approximately 31% achieved disease control.

Method: immunoSEQ multiplex PCR; TCRdb's copy keeps in-frame clones and lacks some. The repertoire includes some 78,000 clones, 86% of them detected once, and 2% to 2.5% sits in the top ten. Worth noting for this clone: The target antigen is unknown.

Alongside CTLA-4 blockade with ipilimumab, patients with chemo-refractory metastatic non-small-cell lung cancer received focal radiation. The CDR3 spans 15 residues. Germline V gene data show CDR1 as LGHNA and CDR2 as YNFKEQ. Trimming took 5 bases from V and 4 from J; bases not matched to a gene: 10. Study-wide results and limits: Reports identified early blood T cell clone dynamics, with interferon-beta, as the best response predictor. Once radiotherapy plus ipilimumab had been given, TCR clones derived from tumor expanded in blood.

This sample comprised peripheral blood, obtained from a patient treated with radiotherapy plus ipilimumab. V gene TRBV4-2 combines with J gene TRBJ2-5; 7 positions match TRBD1. The TCR comes from a human donor with non-small cell lung cancer who had a partial response to radiotherapy plus ipilimumab. CDR3 residues: CASSSGDRVGETQYF. The CDR3 DNA reads as TGTGCCAGCAGCTCAGGAGACAGGGTAGGAGAGACCCAGTACTTC.